The present entry profiles one T cell receptor beta chain with its context. Its antigen is unidentified. The record originates from a study of cytomegalovirus exposure and HLA in healthy donors. Background on the study: A subsequent analysis stated that the 100 to 150 validation repertoires were run on the same platform as the approximately 700 first-cohort repertoires.

Germline V lookup: CDR1 SGHKS, CDR2 YYEKEE (reference sequence). This CDR3 has 14 residues. With 5 bases removed from V and 0 bases from J, the gap between germline ends came to 11 bases. The study drew the donors from its approximately 110-subject validation cohort, separate from the roughly 670-subject first cohort. The repertoire was sequenced with immunoSEQ multiplex PCR; TCRdb's copy has only in-frame clones and lacks some. The table shows about 82,000 clones, with about 95% occurring only once. Findings and caveats of the study: As confirmed in vitro, three CMV-associated chains were specific for CMV antigens. Some TCR beta chains (roughly 160 of them) were listed as cytomegalovirus-associated.

Specimen: PBMCs. The clonotype originates from a woman aged 18 to 35 in good health and CMV-seronegative. The chain carries TRBV5-5 and TRBJ1-1, with a tentative D call TRBD1 (5 bases). CDR3 sequence: CASRKGGVNTEAFF. CDR3 DNA sequence: TGTGCCAGCAGAAAAGGAGGGGTGAACACTGAAGCTTTCTTT.